One T cell receptor (beta chain) is described in this entry. Its antigen remains unidentified. The source of the sample is a study of cytomegalovirus exposure and HLA in healthy donors. Assay used: immunoSEQ multiplex PCR; TCRdb lists only in-frame clones, some missing. This table has over 110,000 clones, approximately 84% appearing once. Trimming shortened V by 0 bases and J by 8 bases, and 11 bases separated the two germline ends. The CDR3 covers 14 residues. Germline CDR1 KGHSH, CDR2 LQKENI. Study outcomes and limitations: Reportedly, cytomegalovirus status was diagnosed with high sensitivity and specificity. Subsequent analysis of the 120 or so validation repertoires found a tendency for first-cohort TCR clusters to co-occur. Most TCR sequences were seen very rarely across donors, but some public TCRs occurred in many.

This chain uses TRBV18 with TRBJ2-1; a weak D match, TRBD1 (5 bases). The source material was PBMCs. This TCR came from a woman under 40 in good health and CMV-seronegative. CDR3 nucleotides: TGTGCCAGCTCACCACCCTCCAGGGTGGATGAGCAGTTCTTC. It specifies CASSPPSRVDEQFF.